The present T cell receptor (beta chain) was sequenced within a study of blood T cells in healthy people across ages. Extraction yielded at least 5 micrograms of total RNA per sample. A J-beta primer mix and a sample-barcoded 5' primer were used in a second PCR of roughly 6 to 11 cycles. Each cDNA molecule, via a template-switch adaptor with 12 random nucleotides, was tagged. Each CDR3 protein gets one entry after TCRdb re-called the 5' RACE reads with MiXCR. The sample consists of about 1.5 million distinct CDR3 sequences, 35% to 45% of them appearing once. This clonotype was seen a handful of times. Its antigen is not known. There are 16 residues in the CDR3. Germline CDR1 and CDR2: LGHNA and YSLEER. Trimming shortened V by 3 bases and J by 6 bases, and 21 bases separated the two germline ends. Study-level results: Estimates drawn from one million T cells were deemed to understate diversity. Age showed a roughly linear inverse relationship with TCR beta diversity per million T cells.

The source of this sequence is a woman between 18 and 30 years old in good health. J is TRBJ2-7 and V is TRBV4-3, with D uncertain. Sequencing was performed on blood. CDR3 residues: CASSQSVRSDVGEQYF. CDR3 nucleotides: TGCGCCAGCAGCCAGTCAGTACGCAGCGACGTCGGCGAGCAGTACTTC.